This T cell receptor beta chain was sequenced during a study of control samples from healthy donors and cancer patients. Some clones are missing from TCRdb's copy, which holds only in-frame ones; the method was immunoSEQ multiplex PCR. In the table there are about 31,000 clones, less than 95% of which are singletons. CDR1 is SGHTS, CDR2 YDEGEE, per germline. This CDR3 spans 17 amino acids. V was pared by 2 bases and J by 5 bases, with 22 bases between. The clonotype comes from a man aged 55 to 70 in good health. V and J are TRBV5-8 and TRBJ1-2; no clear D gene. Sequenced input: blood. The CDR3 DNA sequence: TGTGCCAGCAGCTTACGTCGGGTCTCTCGCCCTGCGTATGGCTACACCTTC. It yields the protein CASSLRRVSRPAYGYTF.